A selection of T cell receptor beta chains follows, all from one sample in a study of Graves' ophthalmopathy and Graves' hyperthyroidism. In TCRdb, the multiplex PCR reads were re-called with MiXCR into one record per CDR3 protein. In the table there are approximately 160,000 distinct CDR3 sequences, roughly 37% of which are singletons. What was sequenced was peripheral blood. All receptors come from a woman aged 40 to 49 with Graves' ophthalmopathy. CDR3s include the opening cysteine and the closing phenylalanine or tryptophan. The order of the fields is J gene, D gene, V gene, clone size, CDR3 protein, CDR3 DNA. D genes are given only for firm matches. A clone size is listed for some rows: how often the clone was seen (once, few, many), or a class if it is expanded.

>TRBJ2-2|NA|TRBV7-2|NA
CASSPAGSGELFF
TGTGCCAGCAGCCCTGCGGGGTCCGGGGAGCTGTTTTTT
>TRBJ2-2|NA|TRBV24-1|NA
CATAARGHGELFF
TGTGCCACCGCGGCGCGCGGGCACGGGGAGCTGTTTTTT
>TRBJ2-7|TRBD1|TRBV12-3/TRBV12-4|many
CASRPGTGGYEQYF
TGTGCCAGCAGGCCCGGGACAGGGGGCTACGAGCAGTACTTC
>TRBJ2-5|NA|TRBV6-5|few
CASSYNSRETQYF
TGTGCCAGCAGTTATAACAGCCGAGAAACCCAGTACTTC
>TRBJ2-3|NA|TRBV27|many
CASSPSGDMHTQYF
TGTGCCAGCAGTCCTTCCGGGGACATGCATACGCAGTATTTT
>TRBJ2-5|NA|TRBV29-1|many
CSVEMGVGETQYF
TGCAGCGTTGAAATGGGAGTTGGAGAGACCCAGTACTTC
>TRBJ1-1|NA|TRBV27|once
CASRQTDHTEAFF
TGTGCCAGCAGACAGACGGATCACACTGAAGCTTTCTTT
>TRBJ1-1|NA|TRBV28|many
CASSLTRQNTEAFF
TGTGCCAGCAGTTTAACACGGCAGAACACTGAAGCTTTCTTT
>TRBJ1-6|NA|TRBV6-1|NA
CASSLGLNNSPLHF
TGTGCCAGCAGTCTCGGGCTGAATAATTCACCCCTCCACTTT
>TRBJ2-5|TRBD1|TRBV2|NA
CASRRKTGGAETQYF
TGTGCCAGCAGGCGGAAGACAGGGGGCGCGGAGACCCAGTACTTC
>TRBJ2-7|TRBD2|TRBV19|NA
CASTQGSGRYEQYF
TGTGCCAGTACCCAAGGTAGCGGGAGATACGAGCAGTACTTC
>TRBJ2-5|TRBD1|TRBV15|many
CATSRGTGFQETQYF
TGTGCCACCAGCAGAGGGACAGGGTTTCAAGAGACCCAGTACTTC
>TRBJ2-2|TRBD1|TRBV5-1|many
CASGTGGPGELFF
TGCGCCAGCGGGACAGGGGGCCCCGGGGAGCTGTTTTTT
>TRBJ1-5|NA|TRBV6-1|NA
CASSEQGAPLSNQPQHF
TGTGCCAGCAGTGAGCAAGGGGCGCCCTTGAGCAATCAGCCCCAGCATTTT
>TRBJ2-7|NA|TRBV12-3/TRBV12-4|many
CASSLESYYEQYF
TGTGCCAGCAGTTTAGAATCATACTACGAGCAGTACTTC
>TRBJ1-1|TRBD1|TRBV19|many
CASSIEPGQGAFF
TGTGCCAGTAGTATAGAACCGGGACAGGGAGCTTTCTTT
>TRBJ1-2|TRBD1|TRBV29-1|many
CSVEGDRGRGYTF
TGCAGCGTTGAAGGTGACAGGGGGAGAGGCTACACCTTC
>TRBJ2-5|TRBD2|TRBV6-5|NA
CASSYSQTSGRGKTQYF
TGTGCCAGCAGTTACTCGCAGACTAGCGGGAGGGGGAAGACCCAGTACTTC
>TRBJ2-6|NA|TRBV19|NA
CASNPIGGGSSGANVLTF
TGTGCCAGTAACCCGATCGGAGGGGGAAGCTCTGGGGCCAACGTCCTGACTTTC
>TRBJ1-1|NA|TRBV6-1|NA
CASSDGPEAFF
TGTGCCAGCAGTGACGGACCTGAAGCTTTCTTT
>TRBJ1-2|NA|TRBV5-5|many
CASSRGGPYGYTF
TGTGCCAGCAGCCGGGGGGGTCCCTATGGCTACACCTTC
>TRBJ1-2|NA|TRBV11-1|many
CASSLATDNYGYTF
TGTGCCAGCAGCTTAGCGACAGACAACTATGGCTACACCTTC
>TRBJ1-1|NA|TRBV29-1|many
CSVEGTANTEAFF
TGCAGCGTTGAAGGGACAGCGAACACTGAAGCTTTCTTT